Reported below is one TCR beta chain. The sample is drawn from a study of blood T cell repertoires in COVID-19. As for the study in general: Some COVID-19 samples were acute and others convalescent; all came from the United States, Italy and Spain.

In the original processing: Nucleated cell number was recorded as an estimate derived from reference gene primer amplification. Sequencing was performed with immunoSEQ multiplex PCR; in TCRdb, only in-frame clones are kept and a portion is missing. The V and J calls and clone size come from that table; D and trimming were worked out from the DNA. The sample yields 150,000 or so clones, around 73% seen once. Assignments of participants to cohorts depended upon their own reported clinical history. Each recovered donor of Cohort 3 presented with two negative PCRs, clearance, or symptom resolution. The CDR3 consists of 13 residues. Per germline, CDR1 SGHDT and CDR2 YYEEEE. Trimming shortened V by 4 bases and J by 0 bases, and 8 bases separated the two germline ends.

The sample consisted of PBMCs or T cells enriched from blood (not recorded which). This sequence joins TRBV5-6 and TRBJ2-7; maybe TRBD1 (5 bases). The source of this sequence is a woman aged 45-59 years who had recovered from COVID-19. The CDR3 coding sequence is TGTGCCAGCAGCCTCAGGGACTCCTACGAGCAGTACTTC. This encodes CASSLRDSYEQYF.